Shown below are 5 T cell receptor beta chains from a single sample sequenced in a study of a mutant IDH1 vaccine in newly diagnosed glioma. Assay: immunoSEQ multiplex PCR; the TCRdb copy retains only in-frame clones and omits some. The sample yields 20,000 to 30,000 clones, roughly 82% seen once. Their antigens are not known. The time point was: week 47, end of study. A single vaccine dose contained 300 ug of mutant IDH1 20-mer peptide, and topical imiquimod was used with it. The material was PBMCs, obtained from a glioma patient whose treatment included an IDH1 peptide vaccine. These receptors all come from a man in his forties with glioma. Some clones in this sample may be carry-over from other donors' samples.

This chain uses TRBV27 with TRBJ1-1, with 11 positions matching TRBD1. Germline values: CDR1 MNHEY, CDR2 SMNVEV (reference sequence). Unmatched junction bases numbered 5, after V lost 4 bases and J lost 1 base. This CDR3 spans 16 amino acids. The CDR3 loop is CASSSRDRGTNTEAFF. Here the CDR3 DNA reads TGTGCCAGCAGTTCCCGGGACAGGGGGACGAACACTGAAGCTTTCTTT.

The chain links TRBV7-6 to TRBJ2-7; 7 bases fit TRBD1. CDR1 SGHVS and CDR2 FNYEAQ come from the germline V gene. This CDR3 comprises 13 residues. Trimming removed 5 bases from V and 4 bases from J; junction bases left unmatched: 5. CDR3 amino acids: CASSPRDRYEQYF. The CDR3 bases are TGTGCCAGCAGCCCCCGGGACAGATACGAGCAGTACTTC.

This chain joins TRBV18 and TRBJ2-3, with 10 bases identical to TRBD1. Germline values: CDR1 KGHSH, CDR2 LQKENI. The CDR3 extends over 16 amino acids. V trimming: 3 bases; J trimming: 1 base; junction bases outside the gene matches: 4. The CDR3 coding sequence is TGTGCCAGCTCACCCCGTGGACAGGGGGGCACAGATACGCAGTATTTT. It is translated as CASSPRGQGGTDTQYF.

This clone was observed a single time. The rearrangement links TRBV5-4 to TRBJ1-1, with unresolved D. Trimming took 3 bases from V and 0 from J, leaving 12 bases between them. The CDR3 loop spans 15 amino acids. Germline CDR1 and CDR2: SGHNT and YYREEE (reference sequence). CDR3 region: CASSSPGTLNTEAFF. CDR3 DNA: TGTGCCAGCAGCTCCCCCGGCACTTTGAACACTGAAGCTTTCTTT. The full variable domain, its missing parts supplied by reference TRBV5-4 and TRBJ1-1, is ETGVTQSPTHLIKTRGQQVTLRCSSQSGHNTVSWYQQALGQGPQFIFQYYREEENGRGNFPPRFSGLQFPNYSSELNVNALELDDSALYLCASSSPGTLNTEAFFGQGTRLTVV.

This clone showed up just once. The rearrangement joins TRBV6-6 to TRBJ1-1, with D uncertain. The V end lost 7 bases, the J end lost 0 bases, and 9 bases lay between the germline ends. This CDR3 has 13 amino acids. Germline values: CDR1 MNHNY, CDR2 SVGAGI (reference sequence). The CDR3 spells CASKWVLNTEAFF. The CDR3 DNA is TGTGCCAGCAAATGGGTCCTGAACACTGAAGCTTTCTTT.